The T cell receptor (beta chain) under discussion was sequenced for a study of CD8 T cells in ankylosing spondylitis (dated 2017 in TCRdb). Context from the whole study: The study set out to find disease-linked TCR variants by profiling T cell receptor beta repertoires in ankylosing spondylitis patients and healthy donors. Peripheral blood samples were taken, and synovial fluid was additionally collected from ankylosing spondylitis patients. The full study cohort comprised about 25 ankylosing spondylitis patients and roughly 100 healthy donors. The research as a whole found: The disease-linked clones were reported as significantly enriched in matched synovial fluid samples from ankylosing spondylitis patients. Blood from ankylosing spondylitis patients appeared to be characterized by a TCR beta motif made up of about 8 highly homologous amino acid variants. Some motif variants had previously been reported in the synovial fluid and blood of reactive arthritis patients, which suggests shared mechanisms of disease initiation. A CD8+ phenotype was shown by the disease-linked clones, which were found at relatively low frequencies in peripheral blood.

V gives up 1 base and J gives up 2 bases, and the segment between their germline ends measures 7 bases. The CDR3 numbers 14 residues from cysteine through phenylalanine. The retained sequence is limited to the CDR3, 42 bases, with the frame set at the first base. The germline V gene (reference sequence) specifies LNHNV as CDR1 and YYDKDF as CDR2. These reads were obtained on an Illumina HiSeq 2500. Quantitative 5'-RACE with molecular barcodes was the method used to prepare the TCR beta libraries. The paper's processing steps were these. A new computational method, built on a probabilistic model of VDJ rearrangement, was used to identify disease-linked TCR variants. The public reads were reanalyzed by TCRdb: fastp trimming at Q25, MiXCR alignment, in-frame beta chains only. Each entry is one CDR3 protein sequence, shown with its most common DNA and genes. The V and J calls follow TCRdb's processing rather than the paper's. The sample has over 700,000 distinct CDR3 sequences on record, 19% of them singletons. Roughly a fifth of the sample is in the top ten clones.

This clonotype occurred many times. The antigen it binds to is not known. Base qualities are not at hand, and no much larger clone is one base apart. The rearrangement combines TRBV15 with TRBJ2-3, with the D gene uncertain. The sequence was obtained from a male donor with ankylosing spondylitis. Sequenced material: blood, either unsorted or a sorted T cell fraction (not recorded which). DNA sequence: TGTGCCACCAGCAGAGCGGCCAACACAGATACGCAGTATTTT. Its coded protein is CATSRAANTDTQYF.